The 13 T cell receptor beta chains in this list originate from one sample, sequenced in a study of CD8 T cells in ankylosing spondylitis. MiXCR, applied by TCRdb to the 5' RACE reads, yields one record per CDR3 protein. The table records a few hundred thousand distinct CDR3 sequences, more than 20% of them present only once. Sequenced sample: blood, either unsorted or a sorted T cell fraction (not recorded which). These receptors were collected from a male donor with ankylosing spondylitis or in good health (not recorded which).

The V gene is TRBV4-2, the J gene TRBJ2-7, with TRBD2 matching 11 bases. The length of the CDR3 is 15 residues. The germline V gene encodes CDR1 LGHNA and CDR2 YNFKEQ. The junction had 6 bases not matched to a gene; V was cut back by 3 bases and J by 5 bases. The CDR3 loop is CASSQVLAGGNEQYF. Written as DNA, the CDR3 is TGTGCCAGCAGCCAGGTCCTAGCGGGGGGAAACGAGCAGTACTTC.

This clonotype has just a few counts. The chain is built from TRBV20-1 and TRBJ2-2; 8 nucleotides line up with TRBD2. Germline-derived CDR1 and CDR2 are DFQATT and SNEGSKA (reference sequence). V lost 4 bases to trimming and J lost 0 bases; unmatched junction nucleotides: 4. The CDR3 is 15 amino acids. The CDR3 nucleotides are TGCAGTGCTACTCCGGGACTAGCGAACACCGGGGAGCTGTTTTTT. Its protein product is CSATPGLANTGELFF.

In this sample, this clonotype turned up many times. The chain has TRBV2 and TRBJ1-4; the D gene is possibly TRBD1 (5 bases). This CDR3 region has 16 residues. Per the germline V gene, CDR1 is SNHLY and CDR2 is FYNNEI. Trimming took 6 bases from V and 0 from J, leaving 14 bases between them. The CDR3 protein is CASRPGRAPTNEKLFF. The CDR3 coding sequence is TGTGCCAGCAGGCCGGGACGGGCGCCAACTAATGAAAAACTGTTTTTT.

J is TRBJ2-7 and V is TRBV20-1; TRBD1 matches 9 bases. This CDR3 has 17 residues. Germline CDR1 and CDR2: DFQATT and SNEGSKA (reference sequence). Losses at the gene ends were 0 bases for V and 0 bases for J; bases not matched to a gene: 9. This chain's CDR3 is CSARDIGDRAHSYEQYF. As DNA, the CDR3 is TGCAGTGCTAGAGATATTGGGGACAGGGCACACTCCTACGAGCAGTACTTC.

This rearrangement joins TRBV12-3 or TRBV12-4 to TRBJ2-1, with 10 bases identical to TRBD2. The CDR3 runs to 20 residues. The trim removed 5 bases at V and 4 bases at J, leaving 20 bases unmatched. The CDR3 region has the DNA TGTGCCAGCAGTCACCCCCCTTGGGGTGGGCAGCGGGGGGGATACAATGAGCAGTTCTTC. Translated, it gives CASSHPPWGGQRGGYNEQFF.

This clonotype was found many times. The gene calls are TRBV29-1 and TRBJ1-1; D not certain. Trimming pared 7 bases from V and 0 bases from J, leaving 6 bases between. There are 11 residues in the CDR3. Germline assignment: CDR1 SQVTM and CDR2 ANQGSEA. DNA for the CDR3: TGCAGCGCAGCGATGAACACTGAAGCTTTCTTT. This sequence encodes CSAAMNTEAFF.

The chain combines TRBV12-3 or TRBV12-4 with TRBJ2-5; no definite D call. The germline V and J ends were trimmed by 3 bases and 1 base, with 6 bases remaining between them. This CDR3 comprises 13 residues. The CDR3 nucleotides read TGTGCCAGCAGTTTCCAGCCCCAAGAGACCCAGTACTTC. It specifies CASSFQPQETQYF.

The chain employs TRBV10-3 and TRBJ1-2, with TRBD1 matching 9 bases. Germline CDR1 ENHRY, CDR2 SYGVKD. Trimming removed 6 bases from V and 5 bases from J; junction bases left unmatched: 16. The CDR3 totals 17 residues. The DNA of the CDR3 is TGTGCCATCAGCCCATCGGGACAGGGCCGTGGGATATATGGCTACACCTTC. This codes for CAISPSGQGRGIYGYTF.

This clonotype was counted at least ten times. The chain carries TRBV12-3 or TRBV12-4 and TRBJ1-1; the match to TRBD1 covers 9 bases. CDR3 size: 14 residues. J was trimmed by 5 bases and V by 5 bases; bases with no gene match: 6. CDR3 sequence: CASSLTGGLTEAFF. The CDR3 bases are TGTGCCAGCAGTCTAACAGGGGGCCTTACTGAAGCTTTCTTT.

The chain uses TRBV10-3 and TRBJ1-6, with D unresolved. CDR3 length equals 16 residues. The V gene's germline CDR1 is ENHRY and CDR2 SYGVKD. V was trimmed by 0 bases and J by 0 bases, leaving 6 bases between them. CDR3 region: CAISESVSSYNSPLHF. The CDR3 DNA is TGTGCCATCAGTGAGTCGGTCAGCTCCTATAATTCACCCCTCCACTTT.

This clonotype came up a few times. The genes are TRBV10-3 and TRBJ2-5; D uncertain. This CDR3 region has 12 residues. Looked up from germline, CDR1 is ENHRY and CDR2 is SYGVKD. Trimming stripped 2 bases from V and 3 bases from J, with 4 bases between. The CDR3 here is CAISEGEETQYF. The CDR3 DNA reads TGTGCCATCAGTGAGGGGGAAGAGACCCAGTACTTC.

This clonotype was detected a few times. The chain uses TRBV29-1 and TRBJ1-2; D might be TRBD1 (6 bases). CDR3 length: 14 amino acids. Germline CDR1 SQVTM, CDR2 ANQGSEA. The V end lost 7 bases, the J end lost 3 bases, and 18 bases lay between the germline ends. CDR3 sequence (DNA): TGCAGCGCCGGGCGGGACACCCTAGACTATGGCTACACCTTC. It specifies CSAGRDTLDYGYTF. The complete variable domain, with remaining parts taken from reference TRBV29-1 and TRBJ1-2, reads SAVISQKPSRDICQRGTSLTIQCQVDSQVTMMFWYRQQPGQSLTLIATANQGSEATYESGFVIDKFPISRPNLTFSTLTVSNMSPEDSSIYLCSAGRDTLDYGYTFGSGTRLTVV.

This sequence joins TRBV10-2 and TRBJ2-7, with D possibly being TRBD2 (6 bases). The CDR3 totals 13 residues. The V gene's germline CDR1 is WSHSY and CDR2 SAAADI. Trimming cost V 8 bases and J 3 bases, with 14 bases left between them. This CDR3 is CASSFARGYEQYF. The CDR3 DNA follows: TGCGCCAGCTCTTTTGCGCGGGGCTACGAGCAGTACTTC.